Below, 28 T cell receptor beta chains from the same sample are listed, as sequenced in a study of cytomegalovirus exposure and HLA in healthy donors. Sequencing used immunoSEQ multiplex PCR; TCRdb keeps in-frame clones, though not all of them. The table includes around 150,000 clones, roughly 79% detected once. Sequences were obtained from PBMCs. These receptors were taken from a young man in good health and CMV-seropositive.

The chain couples TRBV18 to TRBJ2-7; 10 bases are a match to TRBD2. Trimming cost V 6 bases and J 0 bases; bases outside gene matches: 5. The germline CDR1 and CDR2 sequences are KGHSH and LQKENI. CDR3 length: 15 residues. The CDR3 region is CASSRTSGTSYEQYF. DNA for the CDR3: TGTGCCAGCTCCCGTACTAGCGGGACCTCCTACGAGCAGTACTTC.

The genes are TRBV10-1 and TRBJ2-4, with a tentative D call TRBD2 (7 bases). Germline-derived CDR1 and CDR2 are WNHNN and SYGVQD (reference sequence). Trimming stripped 7 bases from V and 11 bases from J, with 15 bases between. The length of the CDR3 is 12 residues. CDR3 sequence reads: CASTKGGGFQYF. The CDR3 nucleotides are TGCGCCAGCACAAAAGGGGGGGGTTTTCAGTACTTC.

Concerning this clone: One end of the junction does not line up with germline, which may come from a read error. This chain connects TRBV28 to TRBJ2-3; 7 nucleotides line up with TRBD1. CDR1 is MDHEN and CDR2 is SYDVKM in the germline V gene. The CDR3 has 12 amino acids. The CDR3 DNA reads as TGTGCCAGCAGCAGCAGGACAGGTACGCAGTATTTT. Amino acids: CASSSRTGTQYF.

The V call is TRBV9, the J call TRBJ1-3; 8 bases are a match to TRBD1. The germline V gene encodes CDR1 SGDLS and CDR2 YYNGEE. The CDR3 loop spans 16 amino acids. Unmatched junction bases numbered 9, after V lost 3 bases and J lost 4 bases. The CDR3 is CASSGYGQGGGNTIYF. CDR3 in DNA: TGTGCCAGCAGCGGTTACGGACAGGGAGGAGGAAACACCATATATTTT.

The gene calls are TRBV6-5 and TRBJ2-1; D is undetermined. The CDR3 has 12 residues. Germline V lookup: CDR1 MNHEY, CDR2 SVGAGI. Between the trimmed V and J ends, which lost 8 bases and 5 bases, there was a span of 10 bases. CDR3 bases: TGTGCCAGCCGCTCGAGAAACAATGAGCAGTTCTTC. Its protein is CASRSRNNEQFF.

This clone was seen only a few times. This sequence joins TRBV5-1 and TRBJ1-6; no firm D call. V lost 4 bases and J 9 bases, leaving 17 bases between the germline ends. The CDR3 length is 15 residues. CDR1 and CDR2 (germline): SGHRS, YFSETQ. The CDR3 loop reads CASSERTPRGSPLHF. CDR3 nucleotides: TGCGCCAGCAGCGAGAGAACACCTCGGGGTTCACCCCTCCACTTT.

The gene calls are TRBV9 and TRBJ1-1; D is unclear. V gave up 2 bases and J gave up 3 bases, with 11 bases separating them. CDR1 and CDR2 from the germline V gene are SGDLS and YYNGEE. The CDR3 is 14 residues long. The chain's CDR3 is CASSVLGRDTEAFF. The CDR3, as DNA: TGTGCCAGCAGCGTCTTAGGGAGGGACACTGAAGCTTTCTTT.

Only a few counts were recorded for this clone. This chain uses TRBV28 with TRBJ1-6, with 10 bases that match TRBD1. The CDR3 runs to 15 residues. The germline gives CDR1 MDHEN, CDR2 SYDVKM. Trimming took 5 bases from V and 8 from J; bases not matched to a gene: 6. The CDR3 here is CASSPGGTGDSPLHF. In DNA form, the CDR3 reads TGTGCCAGCAGTCCTGGGGGGACAGGGGATTCACCCCTCCACTTT. The full variable domain, its missing parts supplied by reference TRBV28 and TRBJ1-6, is DVKVTQSSRYLVKRTGEKVFLECVQDMDHENMFWYRQDPGLGLRLIYFSYDVKMKEKGDIPEGYSVSREKKERFSLILESASTNQTSMYLCASSPGGTGDSPLHFGNGTRLTVT.

The V and J genes are TRBV27 and TRBJ2-2; 8 nucleotides agree with TRBD2. This CDR3 region has 14 residues. Germline CDR1 and CDR2: MNHEY and SMNVEV (reference sequence). Trimming took 5 bases from V and 7 from J; bases not matched to a gene: 6. For the CDR3, the DNA is TGTGCCAGCAGTCTCAGGACTAGCCACGGGGAGCTGTTTTTT. This codes for CASSLRTSHGELFF.

The rearrangement uses TRBV27 and TRBJ2-1; 13 bases fit TRBD2. The germline CDR1 and CDR2 sequences are MNHEY and SMNVEV (reference sequence). The ends lost 0 bases at V and 8 bases at J; junction bases unmatched: 7. The CDR3 consists of 17 residues. The CDR3 region is CASSLSWTSGSWYEQFF. CDR3 bases: TGTGCCAGCAGTTTATCGTGGACTAGCGGGAGTTGGTATGAGCAGTTCTTC.

The chain couples TRBV18 to TRBJ2-3; D unclear. CDR1 KGHSH and CDR2 LQKENI come from the germline V gene. V gave up 4 bases and J gave up 2 bases, with 16 bases separating them. The CDR3 runs to 16 residues. The CDR3 reads CASSRKMTPDTDTQYF. The DNA of the CDR3 is TGTGCCAGCTCACGGAAAATGACTCCCGACACAGATACGCAGTATTTT.

The chain recombines TRBV15 with TRBJ1-1, with D possibly being TRBD1 (6 bases). V shed 0 bases and J shed 6 bases, with 17 bases lying between them. Per the germline V gene, CDR1 is LNHNV and CDR2 is YYDKDF (reference sequence). CDR3 size: 16 residues. The CDR3 DNA reads TGTGCCACCAGCAGAGATAGTATGGGAGAGGGGGCTGAAGCTTTCTTT. Translated: CATSRDSMGEGAEAFF. Full variable domain (remainder filled in from reference TRBV15 and TRBJ1-1): DAMVIQNPRYQVTQFGKPVTLSCSQTLNHNVMYWYQQKSSQAPKLLFHYYDKDFNNEADTPDNFQSRRPNTSFCFLDIRSPGLGDTAMYLCATSRDSMGEGAEAFFGQGTRLTVV.

The chain uses TRBV19 and TRBJ2-7; the match to TRBD1 covers 8 bases. V shed 3 bases, J shed 0 bases, and the junction held 1 base outside the gene matches. Germline loops: CDR1 LNHDA, CDR2 SQIVND (reference sequence). This CDR3 region has 14 residues. This CDR3 reads CASSMGQVSYEQYF. CDR3 DNA sequence: TGTGCCAGTAGTATGGGACAGGTCTCCTACGAGCAGTACTTC. Combining the CDR3 with reference TRBV19 and TRBJ2-7 gives the whole variable domain DGGITQSPKYLFRKEGQNVTLSCEQNLNHDAMYWYRQDPGQGLRLIYYSQIVNDFQKGDIAEGYSVSREKKESFPLTVTSAQKNPTAFYLCASSMGQVSYEQYFGPGTRLTVT.

This rearrangement joins TRBV5-6 to TRBJ1-1, with TRBD1 identical over 8 bases. CDR3 length equals 13 residues. Germline-derived CDR1 and CDR2 are SGHDT and YYEEEE. Trimming cost V 5 bases and J 2 bases; bases outside gene matches: 2. As DNA, the CDR3 is TGTGCCAGCAGAGGGACAGGCAACACTGAAGCTTTCTTT. As protein: CASRGTGNTEAFF.

This clone turned up a few times. The chain uses TRBV19 and TRBJ1-5; D ambiguous. The CDR3 consists of 11 residues. Trimming removed 4 bases from V and 9 bases from J, with 7 bases in between. Germline V gene sequence: CDR1 LNHDA, CDR2 SQIVND (reference sequence). The CDR3 is CASSTLPPQHF. The CDR3 DNA reads TGTGCCAGTAGTACCCTTCCGCCCCAGCATTTT.

The chain has TRBV7-8 and TRBJ2-7; D is undetermined. In germline, CDR1 is SGHVS, CDR2 FQNEAQ. This CDR3 has 13 amino acids. V was cut by 8 bases and J by 0 bases, with 11 bases left in between. DNA for the CDR3: TGTGCCAGCTCACGAGGCCTCTCCTACGAGCAGTACTTC. Translating it yields CASSRGLSYEQYF.

This chain joins TRBV5-5 and TRBJ2-7; 7 bases are a match to TRBD1. The junction had 13 bases not matched to a gene; V was cut back by 5 bases and J by 2 bases. Germline CDR1 and CDR2: SGHKS and YYEKEE (reference sequence). This CDR3 has 16 amino acids. The DNA of the CDR3 is TGTGCCAGCAGACTCACCCCAGGGGGAGAAACCTACGAGCAGTACTTC. Translation: CASRLTPGGETYEQYF.

This chain uses TRBV7-9 with TRBJ2-6; D not resolved. The ends were cut back, 0 bases at V and 0 bases at J, with 3 bases in the middle. The CDR3 runs 15 residues. Germline CDR1 reads SEHNR; CDR2 reads FQNEAQ (reference sequence). CDR3 in amino acids: CASSLARSGANVLTF. Here the CDR3 DNA reads TGTGCCAGCAGCTTAGCCCGCTCTGGGGCCAACGTCCTGACTTTC.

This chain links TRBV4-3 with TRBJ2-5; TRBD1 matches 9 bases. After removal of 4 bases from V and 2 bases from J, the junction contained 8 bases not matched to a gene. Per germline, CDR1 LGHNA and CDR2 YSLEER. The CDR3 covers 16 residues. The DNA of the CDR3 is TGCGCCAGCAGCCGAAAGACAGGGGGTAGGCAAGAGACCCAGTACTTC. Amino acid sequence: CASSRKTGGRQETQYF.

V is TRBV19 and J is TRBJ2-1; no firm D call. Trimming removed 5 bases from V and 6 bases from J, with 8 bases in between. Germline values: CDR1 LNHDA, CDR2 SQIVND (reference sequence). This CDR3 has 12 residues. The CDR3 DNA follows: TGTGCCAGTAGTGAGCTAGTCAATGAGCAGTTCTTC. Protein product: CASSELVNEQFF.

This chain connects TRBV2 to TRBJ2-1; 7 bases are a match to TRBD2. The V gene's germline CDR1 is SNHLY and CDR2 FYNNEI. The CDR3 is made up of 16 amino acids. Germline trimming cut 5 bases from V and 3 bases from J; bases unmatched to any gene: 10. The CDR3 protein is CASSLGGRINYNEQFF. The DNA for the CDR3 is TGTGCCAGCAGTCTGGGGGGGAGGATTAACTACAATGAGCAGTTCTTC.

This clone was seen just once. This chain uses TRBV6-5 with TRBJ2-3; possible D gene TRBD1, 6 bases. Germline V gene data show CDR1 as MNHEY and CDR2 as SVGAGI. The CDR3 runs 13 residues. Trimming shortened V by 8 bases and J by 5 bases, and 14 bases separated the two germline ends. The CDR3 spells CASGESGEDTQYF. In DNA, the CDR3 is TGTGCCAGCGGGGAGTCAGGGGAAGATACGCAGTATTTT.

V is TRBV7-9 and J is TRBJ2-3; the D gene is possibly TRBD1 (5 bases). This CDR3 spans 15 amino acids. The ends were cut back, 5 bases at V and 2 bases at J, with 14 bases in the middle. Germline CDR1 reads SEHNR; CDR2 reads FQNEAQ (reference sequence). The DNA of the CDR3 is TGTGCCAGCAGCCAACGACAGACAGTCACAGATACGCAGTATTTT. This translates into CASSQRQTVTDTQYF. The complete variable domain, with remaining parts taken from reference TRBV7-9 and TRBJ2-3, reads DTGVSQNPRHKITKRGQNVTFRCDPISEHNRLYWYRQTLGQGPEFLTYFQNEAQLEKSRLLSDRFSAERPKGSFSTLEIQRTEQGDSAMYLCASSQRQTVTDTQYFGPGTRLTVL.

This clone was counted many times. The chain has TRBV6-4 and TRBJ2-2; 8 bases are a match to TRBD2. Germline trimming cut 3 bases from V and 5 bases from J; bases unmatched to any gene: 5. Germline V gene data show CDR1 as MRHNA and CDR2 as SNTAGT. The CDR3 totals 15 residues. This CDR3 reads CASSDRAGETGELFF. CDR3 nucleotides: TGTGCCAGCAGTGATCGAGCGGGAGAAACCGGGGAGCTGTTTTTT.

The sample holds a few counts of this clone. The V and J genes are TRBV7-9 and TRBJ1-2; weak D call: TRBD1 (6 bases). With 0 bases removed from V and 5 bases from J, the gap between germline ends came to 13 bases. Germline V gives CDR1 SEHNR, CDR2 FQNEAQ (reference sequence). CDR3 length: 15 residues. CDR3 sequence: CASSLALGTSYGYTF. CDR3 DNA sequence: TGTGCCAGCAGCTTAGCACTCGGGACATCTTATGGCTACACCTTC.

The chain carries TRBV10-1 and TRBJ1-1; 7 positions agree with TRBD1. Germline trimming cut 4 bases from V and 5 bases from J; bases unmatched to any gene: 10. Germline values: CDR1 WNHNN, CDR2 SYGVQD (reference sequence). CDR3 size: 15 residues. The CDR3 DNA reads TGCGCCAGCAGTGGAGGAGGCAGGGGGGAAACTGAAGCTTTCTTT. Its translation: CASSGGGRGETEAFF.

The chain recombines TRBV11-3 with TRBJ2-3; D ambiguous. The CDR3 contains 17 residues. Germline CDR1 is SGHNT and CDR2 is YENEEA. V was shortened by 0 bases and J by 3 bases, with 16 bases between the two germline ends. As DNA, the CDR3 is TGTGCCAGCAGCTTAGATCACACACCAGAAAGAACAGATACGCAGTATTTT. Its protein product is CASSLDHTPERTDTQYF.

This clone occurred a few times. This sequence joins TRBV7-2 and TRBJ2-3, with 7 bases that match TRBD1. V lost 6 bases, J lost 0 bases, and 15 bases stayed unmatched. Germline V gene data show CDR1 as SGHTA and CDR2 as FQGNSA. The CDR3 contains 18 residues. CDR3 sequence: CASSFGQASLPSTDTQYF. DNA of the CDR3: TGTGCCAGCAGTTTTGGACAGGCCAGTCTTCCTAGCACAGATACGCAGTATTTT.